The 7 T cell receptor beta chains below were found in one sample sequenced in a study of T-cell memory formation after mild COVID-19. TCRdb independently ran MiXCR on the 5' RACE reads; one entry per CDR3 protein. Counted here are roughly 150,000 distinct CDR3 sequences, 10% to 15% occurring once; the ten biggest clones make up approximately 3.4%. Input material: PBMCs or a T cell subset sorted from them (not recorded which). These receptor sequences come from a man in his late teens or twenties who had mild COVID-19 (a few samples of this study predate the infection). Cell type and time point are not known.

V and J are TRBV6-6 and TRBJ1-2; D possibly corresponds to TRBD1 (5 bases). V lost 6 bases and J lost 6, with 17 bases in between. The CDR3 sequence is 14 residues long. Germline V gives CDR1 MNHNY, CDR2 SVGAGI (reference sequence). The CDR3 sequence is CASSLQRGNDGYTF. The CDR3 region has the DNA TGTGCCAGCAGCTTACAGAGGGGAAACGATGGCTACACCTTC.

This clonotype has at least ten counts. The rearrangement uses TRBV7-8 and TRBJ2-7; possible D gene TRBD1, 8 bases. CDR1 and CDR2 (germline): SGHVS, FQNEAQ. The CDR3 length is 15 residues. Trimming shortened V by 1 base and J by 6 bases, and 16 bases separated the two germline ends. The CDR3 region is CASSLGRGRGSEQYV. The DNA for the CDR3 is TGTGCCAGCAGCTTAGGCAGGGGGCGCGGGAGCGAGCAGTACGTC.

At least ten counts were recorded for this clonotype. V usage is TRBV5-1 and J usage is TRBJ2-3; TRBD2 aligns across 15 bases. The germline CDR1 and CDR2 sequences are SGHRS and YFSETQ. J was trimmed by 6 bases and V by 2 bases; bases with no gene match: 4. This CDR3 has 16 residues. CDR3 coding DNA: TGCGCCAGCAGCTTCGGGACTAGCGGGGGGACTGATACGCAGTATTTT. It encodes CASSFGTSGGTDTQYF.

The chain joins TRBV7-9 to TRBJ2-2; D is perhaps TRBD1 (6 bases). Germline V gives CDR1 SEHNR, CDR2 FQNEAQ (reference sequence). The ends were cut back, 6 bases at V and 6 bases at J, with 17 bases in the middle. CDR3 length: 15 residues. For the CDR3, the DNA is TGTGCCAGCAGTCGAGGACAGCTCCTCTCCGGGGAGCTGTTTTTT. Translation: CASSRGQLLSGELFF.

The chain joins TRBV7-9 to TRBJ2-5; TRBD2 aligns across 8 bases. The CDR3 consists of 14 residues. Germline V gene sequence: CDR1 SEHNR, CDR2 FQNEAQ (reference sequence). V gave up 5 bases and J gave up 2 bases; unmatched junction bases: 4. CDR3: CASSPQRGQETQYF. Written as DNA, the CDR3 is TGTGCCAGCAGCCCACAGCGGGGGCAAGAGACCCAGTACTTC. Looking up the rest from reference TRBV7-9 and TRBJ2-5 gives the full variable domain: DTGVSQNPRHKITKRGQNVTFRCDPISEHNRLYWYRQTLGQGPEFLTYFQNEAQLEKSRLLSDRFSAERPKGSFSTLEIQRTEQGDSAMYLCASSPQRGQETQYFGPGTRLLVL.

In nucleotides, the CDR3 is TGTGCCAGCGCCCGGGACAGGTTGAGTGAGCAGTTCTTC. Its protein is CASARDRLSEQFF. The V gene is TRBV11-3, the J gene TRBJ2-1; TRBD1 matches 8 bases. The CDR3 sequence is 13 residues long. Trimming cost V 8 bases and J 9 bases; bases outside gene matches: 9. The germline gives CDR1 SGHNT, CDR2 YENEEA.

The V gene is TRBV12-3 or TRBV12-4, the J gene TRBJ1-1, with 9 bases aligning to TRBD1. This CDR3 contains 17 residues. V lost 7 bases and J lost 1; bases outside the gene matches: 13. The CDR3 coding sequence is TGTGCCAGCACTAAACAGGGGGCGACTAACGCGAACACTGAAGCTTTCTTT. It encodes CASTKQGATNANTEAFF.